The 24 T cell receptor beta chains below were found in one sample sequenced in a study of radiation and T cells in renal cell carcinoma. TCRdb's copy holds only in-frame clones and misses some; the assay was immunoSEQ multiplex PCR. The repertoire includes about 120,000 clones, approximately 78% of them detected once, and approximately 2% sits in the top ten. Time point in this sample: blood 2 weeks post-SBRT. The treatment denotes: 15 Gy SBRT to primary tumor, nephrectomy 4 weeks later. This specimen consisted of blood, obtained from a patient whose treatment included radiotherapy and nephrectomy. The source is a woman in her sixties with renal cell carcinoma.

The chain couples TRBV28 to TRBJ2-7; TRBD2 aligns across 14 bases. The CDR3 covers 19 residues. Per germline, CDR1 MDHEN and CDR2 SYDVKM. J was trimmed by 6 bases and V by 4 bases; bases with no gene match: 17. The CDR3 DNA reads as TGTGCCAGCAGTTCAGCCCAGGGACTAGCGGGAGTGGAGGCGAGCGAGCAGTACTTC. It encodes CASSSAQGLAGVEASEQYF.

This clone has more than one count but fewer than ten. V usage is TRBV2 and J usage is TRBJ2-5; either TRBD1 or TRBD2 may supply D (5 bases each). V lost 6 bases, J lost 1 base, and 12 bases lay in between. The CDR3 length is 14 residues. Germline V gives CDR1 SNHLY, CDR2 FYNNEI. CDR3 in amino acids: CASRELGTQETQYF. The CDR3 DNA sequence: TGTGCCAGCAGAGAGCTCGGGACCCAAGAGACCCAGTACTTC.

V is TRBV4-2 and J is TRBJ1-6; 9 positions agree with TRBD1. CDR1 and CDR2 (germline): LGHNA, YNFKEQ. CDR3 length: 17 amino acids. V dropped 5 bases and J dropped 0; count of bases not matched to a gene: 5. CDR3: CASSLGQGRSYNSPLHF. In DNA, the CDR3 is TGTGCCAGCAGCTTGGGACAGGGTCGCTCCTATAATTCACCCCTCCACTTT.

The chain combines TRBV6-5 with TRBJ1-5; no clear D gene. This CDR3 is 15 amino acids long. Trimming pared 2 bases from V and 3 bases from J, leaving 11 bases between. Germline V gene lookup returns CDR1 MNHEY and CDR2 SVGAGI. In nucleotides, the CDR3 is TGTGCCAGCAGTTACGAGGGCGCGGACAATCAGCCCCAGCATTTT. This encodes CASSYEGADNQPQHF.

The sample holds a few counts of this clone. V gene TRBV6-1 combines with J gene TRBJ1-3, with no clear D. Germline V gene lookup returns CDR1 MNHNS and CDR2 SASEGT. The CDR3 consists of 14 residues. Trimming stripped 8 bases from V and 0 bases from J, with 11 bases between. The DNA for the CDR3 is TGTGCCAGCTTTGGTCCCTTCTCTGGAAACACCATATATTTT. Translation: CASFGPFSGNTIYF.

Comment on this clone: Relative to the germline gene, one junction end is altered; a read error may explain this. This chain connects TRBV7-7 to TRBJ1-5; D unclear. CDR1 SSHAT and CDR2 FNYEAQ come from the germline V gene (reference sequence). This CDR3 has 15 amino acids. CDR3 in DNA: TGTGCTAGCAGCTTAGAGAGGGTCCCCCATCAGCCCCAGCATTTT. Its protein product is CASSLERVPHQPQHF.

This clone came up many times. The chain couples TRBV6-1 to TRBJ1-2; D ambiguous. V gave up 3 bases and J gave up 7 bases, with 9 bases separating them. Germline V lookup: CDR1 MNHNS, CDR2 SASEGT. This CDR3 is built from 12 residues. The CDR3, as DNA: TGTGCCAGCAGTGATGTGGTTTCTGGCTACACCTTC. Translating gives CASSDVVSGYTF.

This chain connects TRBV19 to TRBJ1-4, with 11 nucleotides matching TRBD1. Germline V gives CDR1 LNHDA, CDR2 SQIVND (reference sequence). The CDR3 runs 16 residues. After removal of 4 bases from V and 7 bases from J, the junction contained 8 bases not matched to a gene. The CDR3 region is CASSTNPGTGGEKLFF. Here the CDR3 DNA reads TGTGCCAGTAGTACAAACCCCGGGACAGGGGGTGAAAAACTGTTTTTT.

This chain joins TRBV27 and TRBJ1-1, with 7 bases identical to TRBD1. Germline CDR1 and CDR2: MNHEY and SMNVEV (reference sequence). This CDR3 is 15 amino acids long. The V segment lost 11 bases and the J segment 1 base; nucleotides outside the gene matches: 13. DNA of the CDR3: TGTGCCTCCAAAATAACAGGGGCCTGGAACACTGAAGCTTTCTTT. It encodes CASKITGAWNTEAFF.

The V and J genes are TRBV5-8 and TRBJ1-5; the D gene is possibly TRBD1 (5 bases). CDR1 is SGHTS, CDR2 YDEGEE, per germline. V was cut by 2 bases and J by 3 bases, with 12 bases left in between. CDR3 length equals 15 residues. The CDR3 sequence is CASSFSGTFNQPQHF. CDR3 DNA: TGTGCCAGCAGCTTTTCCGGGACTTTCAATCAGCCCCAGCATTTT.

The V gene is TRBV6-5, the J gene TRBJ2-7; weak D call: TRBD2 (6 bases). The germline V gene encodes CDR1 MNHEY and CDR2 SVGAGI. The CDR3 length is 14 residues. Trimming removed 7 bases at V and 4 bases at J, with 17 bases between. CDR3 residues: CASTKTAGSYEQYF. DNA for the CDR3: TGTGCCAGCACTAAAACGGCGGGGTCGTACGAGCAGTACTTC.

The chain links TRBV21-1 to TRBJ2-7. TRBV21-1 is a listed pseudogene. The CDR3 loop spans 15 amino acids. CDR3: CASSKVLGVAYEQYF. DNA for the CDR3: TGTGCCAGCAGCAAGGTTCTGGGGGTGGCCTACGAGCAGTACTTC.

The V and J genes are TRBV2 and TRBJ1-5, with unresolved D. Trimming stripped 7 bases from V and 6 bases from J, with 16 bases between. The CDR3 covers 14 residues. Germline V gene lookup returns CDR1 SNHLY and CDR2 FYNNEI. CDR3: CASTWTREGQPQHF. For the CDR3, the DNA is TGTGCCAGCACTTGGACCCGGGAGGGTCAGCCCCAGCATTTT.

The chain uses TRBV28 and TRBJ2-3, with TRBD2 matching 9 bases. Trimming at V came to 6 bases and at J to 6 bases, leaving 7 bases not matched to a gene. Germline loops: CDR1 MDHEN, CDR2 SYDVKM. This CDR3 region has 14 residues. The CDR3 DNA follows: TGTGCCAGCAGGGCGGGAGGGTTCGAGGATACGCAGTATTTT. Translating it yields CASRAGGFEDTQYF.

This clone was seen only once. The chain links TRBV15 to TRBJ2-5; D is unclear. The CDR3 runs 13 residues. With 2 bases removed from V and 4 bases from J, the gap between germline ends came to 8 bases. The V gene's germline CDR1 is LNHNV and CDR2 YYDKDF (reference sequence). DNA of the CDR3: TGTGCCACCAGCAGACCCTCCTTAGAGACCCAGTACTTC. This codes for CATSRPSLETQYF.

J is TRBJ1-1 and V is TRBV6-5, with a possible D match to TRBD1 (5 bases). Germline CDR1 MNHEY, CDR2 SVGAGI. V was pared by 5 bases and J by 6 bases, with 16 bases between. This CDR3 is built from 14 residues. CDR3 in DNA: TGTGCCAGCAGTCAAGGGACCGCCCGGGCTGAAGCTTTCTTT. The encoded protein is CASSQGTARAEAFF.

This clone was found many times. V gene TRBV30 combines with J gene TRBJ2-1, with 10 bases identical to TRBD2. This CDR3 region has 14 residues. V was clipped by 0 bases and J by 4 bases; unmatched bases: 0. Germline V CDR1 and CDR2: GTSNPN, SVGIG (reference sequence). The CDR3 coding sequence is TGTGCCTGGAGTGTACTAGCGGGGTACAATGAGCAGTTCTTC. Encoded protein: CAWSVLAGYNEQFF.

The chain employs TRBV5-4 and TRBJ2-3, with a tentative D call TRBD1 (5 bases). The CDR3 runs to 16 residues. The V and J ends lost 0 bases and 3 bases respectively, with 14 bases between them. CDR1 and CDR2 from the germline V gene are SGHNT and YYREEE (reference sequence). CDR3 sequence: CASSLGSGILTDTQYF. CDR3 DNA: TGTGCCAGCAGCTTGGGGTCAGGGATCTTAACAGATACGCAGTATTTT.

V usage is TRBV6-5 and J usage is TRBJ1-5; tentative D call: TRBD1 (6 bases). From germline, CDR1 is MNHEY and CDR2 SVGAGI. CDR3 length: 14 residues. The germline V and J ends were trimmed by 7 bases and 3 bases, with 13 bases remaining between them. CDR3 sequence: CASIRDTDNQPQHF. The DNA of the CDR3 is TGTGCCAGCATCCGGGACACTGACAATCAGCCCCAGCATTTT.

About this clone: At the DNA level, this CDR3 is encoded by other sequences in the same sample as well. The chain recombines TRBV5-1 with TRBJ1-5; no reliable D call. CDR3 length: 13 amino acids. V lost 0 bases to trimming and J lost 0 bases, with 1 base between them. The V gene's germline CDR1 is SGHRS and CDR2 YFSETQ. This CDR3 is CASSLDSNQPQHF. DNA for the CDR3: TGCGCCAGCAGCTTGGATAGCAATCAGCCCCAGCATTTT.

The chain combines TRBV4-1 with TRBJ1-4; 7 bases fit TRBD1. CDR1 MGHRA and CDR2 YSYEKL come from the germline V gene. V lost 1 base to trimming and J lost 6 bases; unmatched junction nucleotides: 14. This CDR3 region has 18 residues. In DNA, the CDR3 is TGCGCCAGCAGCCAAGGGAACAGGGGCCTAATTCTAGATGAAAAACTGTTTTTT. It encodes CASSQGNRGLILDEKLFF.

The rearrangement uses TRBV9 and TRBJ1-1; TRBD1 agrees at 7 bases. The CDR3 is 15 amino acids. The V gene end was trimmed by 3 bases and the J gene end by 8 bases; junction bases not matched to a gene: 13. Germline V gene lookup returns CDR1 SGDLS and CDR2 YYNGEE. CDR3 sequence reads: CASSAWTGLEGEAFF. For the CDR3, the DNA is TGTGCCAGCAGCGCCTGGACAGGCCTAGAGGGGGAAGCTTTCTTT.

This clone came up once. The chain links TRBV5-1 to TRBJ2-7; 8 bases agree with TRBD2. The germline V gene encodes CDR1 SGHRS and CDR2 YFSETQ. After removal of 0 bases from V and 1 base from J, the junction contained 3 bases not matched to a gene. This CDR3 has 15 residues. CDR3 amino acids: CASSLVSGGSYEQYF. The CDR3 region has the DNA TGCGCCAGCAGCTTGGTGAGCGGGGGTTCCTACGAGCAGTACTTC.

The V call is TRBV30, the J call TRBJ1-2; D possibly corresponds to TRBD1 (5 bases). Per germline, CDR1 GTSNPN and CDR2 SVGIG (reference sequence). CDR3 size: 12 residues. V was trimmed by 5 bases and J by 7 bases, leaving 14 bases between them. Written as DNA, the CDR3 is TGTGCCTGGGGCAGGGATTTAGGTGGCTACACCTTC. The encoded protein is CAWGRDLGGYTF. Full variable domain (missing parts from reference TRBV30 and TRBJ1-2): SQTIHQWPATLVQPVGSPLSLECTVEGTSNPNLYWYRQAAGRGLQLLFYSVGIGQISSEVPQNLSASRPQDRQFILSSKKLLLSDSGFYLCAWGRDLGGYTFGSGTRLTVV.